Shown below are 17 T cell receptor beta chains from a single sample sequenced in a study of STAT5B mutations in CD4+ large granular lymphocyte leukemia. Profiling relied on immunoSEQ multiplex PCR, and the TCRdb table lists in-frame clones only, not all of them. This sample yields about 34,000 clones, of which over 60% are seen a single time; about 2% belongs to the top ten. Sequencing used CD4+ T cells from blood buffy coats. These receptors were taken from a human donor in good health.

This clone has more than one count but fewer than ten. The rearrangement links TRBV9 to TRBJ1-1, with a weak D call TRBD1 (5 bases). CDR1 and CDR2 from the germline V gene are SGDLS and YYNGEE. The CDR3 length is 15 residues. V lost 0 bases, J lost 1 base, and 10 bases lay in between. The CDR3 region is CASSVGQGGNTEAFF. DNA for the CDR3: TGTGCCAGCAGCGTAGGGCAGGGCGGGAACACTGAAGCTTTCTTT.

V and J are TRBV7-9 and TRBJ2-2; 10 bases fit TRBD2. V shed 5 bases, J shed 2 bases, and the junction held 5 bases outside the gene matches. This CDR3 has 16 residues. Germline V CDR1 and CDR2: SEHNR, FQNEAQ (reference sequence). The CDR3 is CASSPLAGGNTGELFF. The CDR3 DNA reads TGTGCCAGCAGCCCCTTAGCGGGAGGTAACACCGGGGAGCTGTTTTTT. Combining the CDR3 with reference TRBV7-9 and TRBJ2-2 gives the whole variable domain DTGVSQNPRHKITKRGQNVTFRCDPISEHNRLYWYRQTLGQGPEFLTYFQNEAQLEKSRLLSDRFSAERPKGSFSTLEIQRTEQGDSAMYLCASSPLAGGNTGELFFGEGSRLTVL.

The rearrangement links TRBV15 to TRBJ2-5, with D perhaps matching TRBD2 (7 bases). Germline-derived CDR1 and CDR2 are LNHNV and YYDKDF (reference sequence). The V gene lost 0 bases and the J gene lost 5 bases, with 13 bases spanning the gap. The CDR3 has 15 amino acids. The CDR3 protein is CATSRDRGGWETQYF. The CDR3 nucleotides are TGTGCCACCAGCAGAGATCGCGGGGGCTGGGAGACCCAGTACTTC.

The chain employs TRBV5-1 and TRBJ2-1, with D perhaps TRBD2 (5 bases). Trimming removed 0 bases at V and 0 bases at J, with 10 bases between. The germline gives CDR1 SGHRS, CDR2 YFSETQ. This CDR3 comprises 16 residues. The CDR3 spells CASSLGTGSSYNEQFF. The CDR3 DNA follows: TGCGCCAGCAGCTTGGGGACTGGGAGCTCCTACAATGAGCAGTTCTTC.

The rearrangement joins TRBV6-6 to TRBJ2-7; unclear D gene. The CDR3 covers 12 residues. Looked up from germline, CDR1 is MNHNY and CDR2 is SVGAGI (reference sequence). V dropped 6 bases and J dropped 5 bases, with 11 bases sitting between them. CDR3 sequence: CASRRDPDEQYF. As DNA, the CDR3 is TGTGCCAGCAGAAGGGATCCGGACGAGCAGTACTTC.

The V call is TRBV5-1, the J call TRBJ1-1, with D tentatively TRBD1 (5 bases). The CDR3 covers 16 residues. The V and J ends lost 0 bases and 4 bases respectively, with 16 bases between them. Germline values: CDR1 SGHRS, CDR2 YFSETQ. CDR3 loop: CASSLEVGRATTEAFF. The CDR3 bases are TGCGCCAGCAGCTTGGAGGTGGGCAGGGCGACCACTGAAGCTTTCTTT. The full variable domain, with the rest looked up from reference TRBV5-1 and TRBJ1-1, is KAGVTQTPRYLIKTRGQQVTLSCSPISGHRSVSWYQQTPGQGLQFLFEYFSETQRNKGNFPGRFSGRQFSNSRSEMNVSTLELGDSALYLCASSLEVGRATTEAFFGQGTRLTVV.

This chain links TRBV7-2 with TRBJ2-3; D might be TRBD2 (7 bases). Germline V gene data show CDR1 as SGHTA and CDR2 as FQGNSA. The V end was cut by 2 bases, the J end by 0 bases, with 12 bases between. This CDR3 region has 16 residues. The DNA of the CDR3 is TGTGCCAGCAGCTTACGGGGGGCGACTAGCACAGATACGCAGTATTTT. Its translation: CASSLRGATSTDTQYF.

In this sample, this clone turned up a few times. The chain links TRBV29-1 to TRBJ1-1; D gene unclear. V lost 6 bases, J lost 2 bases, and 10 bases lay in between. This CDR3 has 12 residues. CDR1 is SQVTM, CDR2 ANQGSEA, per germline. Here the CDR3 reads CSVKVTNTEAFF. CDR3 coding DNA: TGCAGCGTGAAGGTGACAAACACTGAAGCTTTCTTT.

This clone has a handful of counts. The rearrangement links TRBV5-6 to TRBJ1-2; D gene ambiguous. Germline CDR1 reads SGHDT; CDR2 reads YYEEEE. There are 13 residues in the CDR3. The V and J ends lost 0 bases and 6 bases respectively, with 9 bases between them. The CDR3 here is CASSLGGADGYTF. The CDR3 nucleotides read TGTGCCAGCAGCTTGGGGGGTGCTGATGGCTACACCTTC. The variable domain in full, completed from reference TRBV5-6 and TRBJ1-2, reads DAGVTQSPTHLIKTRGQQVTLRCSPKSGHDTVSWYQQALGQGPQFIFQYYEEEERQRGNFPDRFSGHQFPNYSSELNVNALLLGDSALYLCASSLGGADGYTFGSGTRLTVV.

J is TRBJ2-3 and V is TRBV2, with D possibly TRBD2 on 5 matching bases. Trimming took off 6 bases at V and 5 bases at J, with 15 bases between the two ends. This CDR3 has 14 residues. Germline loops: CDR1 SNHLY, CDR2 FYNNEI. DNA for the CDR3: TGTGCCAGCAGCCCTATTGGTCGGGGAGATACGCAGTATTTT. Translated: CASSPIGRGDTQYF.

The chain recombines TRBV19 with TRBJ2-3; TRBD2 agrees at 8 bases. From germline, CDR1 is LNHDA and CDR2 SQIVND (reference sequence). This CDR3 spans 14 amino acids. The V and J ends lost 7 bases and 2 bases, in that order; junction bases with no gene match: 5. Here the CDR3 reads CASKETSATDTQYF. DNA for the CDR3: TGTGCCAGTAAGGAGACTAGCGCCACAGATACGCAGTATTTT.

The CDR3 DNA reads as TGTGCCAGCTCACCAACGCTGATTGAGGGCCGTCAGCCCCAGCATTTT. Protein product: CASSPTLIEGRQPQHF. The chain links TRBV18 to TRBJ1-5; D gene uncertain. This CDR3 contains 16 residues. From germline, CDR1 is KGHSH and CDR2 LQKENI. Trimming left V 2 bases short and J 6 bases short, with 17 bases between.

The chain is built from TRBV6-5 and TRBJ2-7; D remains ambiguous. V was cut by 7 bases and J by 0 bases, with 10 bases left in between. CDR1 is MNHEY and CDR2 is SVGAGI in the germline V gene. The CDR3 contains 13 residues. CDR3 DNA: TGTGCCAGCAAGAGTATCAGCTCCTACGAGCAGTACTTC. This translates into CASKSISSYEQYF.

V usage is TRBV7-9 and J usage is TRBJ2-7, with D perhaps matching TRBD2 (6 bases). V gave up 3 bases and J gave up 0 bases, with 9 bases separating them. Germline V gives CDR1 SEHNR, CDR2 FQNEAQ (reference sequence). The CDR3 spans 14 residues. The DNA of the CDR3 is TGTGCCAGCAGCTTTAGCGGCAACTCCTACGAGCAGTACTTC. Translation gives CASSFSGNSYEQYF.

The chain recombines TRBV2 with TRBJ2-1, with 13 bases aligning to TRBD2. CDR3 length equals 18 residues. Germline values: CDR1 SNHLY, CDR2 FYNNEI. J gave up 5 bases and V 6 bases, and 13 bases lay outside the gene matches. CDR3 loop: CASSRDRGLAGLNNEQFF. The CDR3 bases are TGTGCCAGCAGCCGGGACAGGGGACTAGCGGGGCTAAACAATGAGCAGTTCTTC.

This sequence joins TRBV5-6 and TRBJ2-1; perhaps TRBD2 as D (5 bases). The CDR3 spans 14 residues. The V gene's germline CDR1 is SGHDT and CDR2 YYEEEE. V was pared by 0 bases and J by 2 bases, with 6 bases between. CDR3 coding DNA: TGTGCCAGCAGCTTGGTCGGGGCCTACAATGAGCAGTTCTTC. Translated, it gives CASSLVGAYNEQFF.

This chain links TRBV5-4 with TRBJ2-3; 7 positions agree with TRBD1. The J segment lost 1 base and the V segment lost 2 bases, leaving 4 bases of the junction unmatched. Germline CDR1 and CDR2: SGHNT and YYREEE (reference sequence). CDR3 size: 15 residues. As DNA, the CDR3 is TGTGCCAGCAGCTTCTGGGACAGAGGCACAGATACGCAGTATTTT. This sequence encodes CASSFWDRGTDTQYF.